A single sample is the source of the 6 T cell receptor beta chains below, sequenced in a study of blood T cell repertoires in COVID-19 (dated by TCRdb to about 2020). Libraries were built with the immunoSEQ multiplex PCR assay. TCRdb carries this immuneACCESS record with in-frame sequences only. Its versions omit some clonotypes, under half of them owing to an unresolved V gene in the studies checked, with the rest unexplained. This sample gives tens of thousands of clones in total; roughly 85% of them show up just once. Roughly an eighth of the sample is in the top ten clones. Sequencing used peripheral blood. Every receptor here comes from a human donor in a cohort sampled during active COVID-19.

As concerns this clone: Compared with germline, one end of the junction differs, possibly owing to a read error. The chain has TRBV7-7 and TRBJ2-7; 8 positions agree with TRBD2. The CDR3 sequence is 14 residues long. Germline V gene lookup returns CDR1 SSHAT and CDR2 FNYEAQ (reference sequence). DNA for the CDR3: TGTGCTAGCAGTTCTGACCGGGGGGGGAGCGAGCAGTACTTC. This translates into CASSSDRGGSEQYF.

J is TRBJ2-1 and V is TRBV9; D is possibly TRBD2 (6 bases). The germline V gene encodes CDR1 SGDLS and CDR2 YYNGEE. The CDR3 is 15 residues long. Trimming shortened V by 5 bases and J by 2 bases, and 14 bases separated the two germline ends. The CDR3 spells CASSDRSGPYNEQFF. CDR3 nucleotides: TGTGCCAGCAGTGATCGAAGCGGGCCCTACAATGAGCAGTTCTTC. Supplemented by reference TRBV9 and TRBJ2-1, the full variable domain reads DSGVTQTPKHLITATGQRVTLRCSPRSGDLSVYWYQQSLDQGLQFLIQYYNGEERAKGNILERFSAQQFPDLHSELNLSSLELGDSALYFCASSDRSGPYNEQFFGPGTRLTVL.

V usage is TRBV5-1 and J usage is TRBJ2-5, with unresolved D. Looked up from germline, CDR1 is SGHRS and CDR2 is YFSETQ. The CDR3 has 13 amino acids. The ends were cut back, 1 base at V and 4 bases at J, with 8 bases in the middle. The CDR3 here is CASSLSAAETQYF. CDR3 coding DNA: TGCGCCAGCAGCTTGTCGGCGGCAGAGACCCAGTACTTC.

V and J are TRBV7-9 and TRBJ1-1; 9 bases are shared with TRBD1. Per germline, CDR1 SEHNR and CDR2 FQNEAQ (reference sequence). The CDR3 is 15 amino acids. With 4 bases clipped from V and 1 base from J, the junction kept 4 bases outside the gene matches. The CDR3 protein is CASSSQGQGNTEAFF. In DNA form, the CDR3 reads TGTGCCAGCAGCTCTCAGGGACAGGGGAACACTGAAGCTTTCTTT.

The chain has TRBV19 and TRBJ2-3; the D is unclear. The CDR3 loop spans 12 amino acids. Germline CDR1 and CDR2: LNHDA and SQIVND (reference sequence). The germline V and J ends were trimmed by 5 bases and 3 bases, with 6 bases remaining between them. The CDR3 spells CASSSVTDTQYF. CDR3 DNA: TGTGCCAGTAGTTCTGTAACAGATACGCAGTATTTT.

V usage is TRBV9 and J usage is TRBJ2-1; 8 positions match TRBD2. CDR1 is SGDLS, CDR2 YYNGEE, per germline. Trimming at V came to 4 bases and at J to 5 bases, leaving 8 bases not matched to a gene. The CDR3 covers 15 residues. The chain's CDR3 is CASSLIGLAHNEQFF. The CDR3 DNA reads TGTGCCAGCAGCCTCATCGGACTAGCCCACAATGAGCAGTTCTTC.